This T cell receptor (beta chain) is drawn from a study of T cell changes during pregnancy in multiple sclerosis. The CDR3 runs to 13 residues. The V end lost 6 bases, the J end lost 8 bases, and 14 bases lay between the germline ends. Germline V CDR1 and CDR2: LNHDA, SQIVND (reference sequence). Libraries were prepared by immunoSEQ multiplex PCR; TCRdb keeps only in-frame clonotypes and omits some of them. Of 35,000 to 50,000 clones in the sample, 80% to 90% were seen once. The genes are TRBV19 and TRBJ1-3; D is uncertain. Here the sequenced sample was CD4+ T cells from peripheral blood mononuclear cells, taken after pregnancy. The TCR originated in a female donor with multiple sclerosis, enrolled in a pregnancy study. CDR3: CASRTVRRDTIYF. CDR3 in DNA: TGTGCCAGTAGGACCGTAAGGAGAGACACCATATATTTT.